The sequence of this TCR beta chain was determined in a study of blood T cell repertoires in COVID-19. Study details: PBMCs, B-cell-depleted T cells, or T cells provided the cDNA or gDNA that made up the material.

Original analysis: Reference gene primers were amplified, and this amplification served to estimate nucleated cell counts. Repertoires were generated with immunoSEQ multiplex PCR, while TCRdb's copy carries only in-frame clones and drops some. V, J and clone size are taken as reported in that table, and D and trimming were inferred from the DNA itself. The table records 250,000 to 300,000 clones, around 90% of them present only once. V dropped 5 bases and J dropped 0 bases, with 20 bases sitting between them. The CDR3 runs to 18 residues. Germline CDR1 SGHVS, CDR2 FQNEAQ. The sequence derives from a woman aged 50 to 60 who had recovered from COVID-19. V gene TRBV7-8 combines with J gene TRBJ2-1; TRBD2 might be the D (5 bases). The sample taken for sequencing was peripheral blood. CDR3 nucleotides: TGTGCCAGCAGCCCGAATCGCCTCGGACTTAGCTCCTACAATGAGCAGTTCTTC. Encoded protein: CASSPNRLGLSSYNEQFF.